Listed here are 26 T cell receptor beta chains from one sample, sequenced in a study of beta chain features in type 1 diabetes. The whole isolated RNA underwent reverse transcription, so sequencing captured expressed TCRB transcripts. This table comes from immunoSEQ multiplex PCR, and its TCRdb copy is limited to in-frame clones, with some not included. Among hundreds of thousands of clones, about 14% were seen once, and the ten largest hold roughly 0.04%. These receptors have no known antigen. General study findings and limits: When Type 1 diabetes patients were examined, their TCRB CDR3s proved moderately but significantly shorter in all four CD4+ subsets.

Material for sequencing was naive CD4+ T cells from blood. The receptors shown here come from a man younger than 35 with type 1 diabetes.

This clone was seen only a few times. V and J are TRBV6-6 and TRBJ2-7; D may correspond to TRBD1 or TRBD2 (6 bases each). CDR3 length: 16 residues. The V end was cut by 5 bases, the J end by 5 bases, with 22 bases between. Germline loops: CDR1 MNHNY, CDR2 SVGAGI (reference sequence). The CDR3 here is CASSHYAGTRRDEQYF. The CDR3 bases are TGTGCCAGCAGTCATTACGCCGGGACAAGGAGGGACGAGCAGTACTTC.

This clone was observed a few times. This chain links TRBV29-1 with TRBJ1-2; D possibly corresponds to TRBD1 (5 bases). The germline gives CDR1 SQVTM, CDR2 ANQGSEA. This CDR3 has 12 amino acids. Between the trimmed V and J ends, which lost 4 bases and 10 bases, there was a span of 16 bases. The CDR3: CSVGTPQGIYTF. CDR3 in DNA: TGCAGCGTTGGCACCCCCCAGGGTATCTACACCTTC.

This clone has only a few counts. This rearrangement joins TRBV10-3 to TRBJ2-1; possibly TRBD1 for D (5 bases). The length of the CDR3 is 13 residues. The V and J ends lost 3 bases and 8 bases respectively, with 11 bases between them. CDR1 is ENHRY, CDR2 SYGVKD, per germline. The CDR3 protein is CAISDGASHEQFF. The CDR3 DNA reads as TGTGCCATCAGTGATGGGGCCAGTCATGAGCAGTTCTTC.

This clone has just a few counts. The J gene is TRBJ2-7, the V gene TRBV4-2; D remains ambiguous. This CDR3 has 13 amino acids. Germline V lookup: CDR1 LGHNA, CDR2 YNFKEQ. V was shortened by 1 base and J by 6 bases, with 10 bases between the two germline ends. CDR3 coding DNA: TGTGCCAGCAGCCAAGCTCTCACGGGCGAGCAGTACTTC. Amino acids: CASSQALTGEQYF.

The chain is built from TRBV5-1 and TRBJ2-1, with TRBD1 identical over 9 bases. V gave up 0 bases and J gave up 6 bases; unmatched junction bases: 7. The germline CDR1 and CDR2 sequences are SGHRS and YFSETQ. The CDR3 loop spans 16 amino acids. CDR3 bases: TGCGCCAGCAGCTTGGCCCAGGACAGGGGCCTCAATGAGCAGTTCTTC. Translating it yields CASSLAQDRGLNEQFF. The full variable domain, its missing parts supplied by reference TRBV5-1 and TRBJ2-1, is KAGVTQTPRYLIKTRGQQVTLSCSPISGHRSVSWYQQTPGQGLQFLFEYFSETQRNKGNFPGRFSGRQFSNSRSEMNVSTLELGDSALYLCASSLAQDRGLNEQFFGPGTRLTVL.

This clone was seen more than once but under ten times. In DNA, the CDR3 is TGTGCCAGCAGTGTCCGGGACAGGGGCTACGAGCAGTACTTC. Translation gives CASSVRDRGYEQYF. The rearrangement uses TRBV6-5 and TRBJ2-7; 10 bases match TRBD1. The CDR3 is made up of 14 amino acids. Germline-derived CDR1 and CDR2 are MNHEY and SVGAGI. Trimming took 5 bases from V and 3 from J; bases not matched to a gene: 4.

This clone turned up a few times. J is TRBJ1-1 and V is TRBV7-2, with 7 bases that match TRBD1. Germline CDR1 reads SGHTA; CDR2 reads FQGNSA. Trimming cost V 5 bases and J 5 bases; bases outside gene matches: 8. This CDR3 is 14 amino acids long. CDR3 sequence (DNA): TGTGCCAGCAGCCGACCGACAGGGCGGACTGAAGCTTTCTTT. Its protein is CASSRPTGRTEAFF.

This clone was found a few times. V and J are TRBV18 and TRBJ1-3; 7 bases are a match to TRBD1. Trimming removed 6 bases from V and 3 bases from J; junction bases left unmatched: 5. This CDR3 has 14 residues. CDR1 is KGHSH and CDR2 is LQKENI in the germline V gene. The CDR3 spells CASSPTGNGNTIYF. CDR3 nucleotides: TGTGCCAGCTCTCCGACAGGGAATGGAAACACCATATATTTT.

As to this clone: The junction and the germline gene differ at one end; a read error may be behind it. The chain carries TRBV5-4 and TRBJ2-2; 9 nucleotides line up with TRBD2. This CDR3 is built from 17 residues. Germline lookup yields CDR1 SGHNT and CDR2 YYREEE (reference sequence). DNA for the CDR3: TGCGCCAGCAGCCAAGATAGCGGGGGCCTCGTGATCGGGGAGCTGTTTTTT. Residues: CASSQDSGGLVIGELFF.

DNA for the CDR3: TGCGCCAGCAGCCAAGAACGAAATCAGCCCCAGCATTTT. It encodes CASSQERNQPQHF. This chain links TRBV4-3 with TRBJ1-5; no definite D call. The CDR3 covers 13 residues. Germline V lookup: CDR1 LGHNA, CDR2 YSLEER. V lost 0 bases and J lost 4, with 4 bases in between.

The V call is TRBV15, the J call TRBJ2-7, with D hard to call. CDR3 length equals 16 residues. In germline, CDR1 is LNHNV, CDR2 YYDKDF (reference sequence). The V gene lost 0 bases and the J gene lost 6 bases, with 18 bases spanning the gap. In DNA form, the CDR3 reads TGTGCCACCAGCAGAGATTTTGACGCGATGGGTGCCGAGCAGTACTTC. Amino acid sequence: CATSRDFDAMGAEQYF.

The J gene is TRBJ2-2, the V gene TRBV10-3, with a weak D call TRBD2 (5 bases). V lost 8 bases and J lost 0, with 10 bases in between. The CDR3 sequence is 14 residues long. The germline V gene has CDR1 ENHRY and CDR2 SYGVKD. CDR3 DNA: TGTGCCATCTCCGGACTCGCGAACACCGGGGAGCTGTTTTTT. This sequence encodes CAISGLANTGELFF.

In this sample, this clone turned up a few times. This rearrangement joins TRBV7-9 to TRBJ1-4; TRBD1 aligns across 9 bases. Trimming cost V 2 bases and J 8 bases; bases outside gene matches: 6. The CDR3 is 15 residues long. The germline V gene has CDR1 SEHNR and CDR2 FQNEAQ (reference sequence). CDR3 residues: CASSLLGQGFEKLFF. The CDR3 DNA follows: TGTGCCAGCAGCTTACTGGGACAGGGTTTCGAAAAACTGTTTTTT.

This clone was observed a few times. The chain links TRBV30 to TRBJ2-7, with 7 bases that match TRBD1. The CDR3 runs to 13 residues. CDR1 is GTSNPN, CDR2 SVGIG, per germline (reference sequence). V lost 4 bases and J lost 7; bases outside the gene matches: 10. The CDR3 protein is CAWIPTGAREQYF. In DNA, the CDR3 is TGTGCCTGGATACCTACAGGGGCCCGGGAGCAGTACTTC.

This clone was detected only a few times. V usage is TRBV2 and J usage is TRBJ1-1; tentative D call: TRBD1 (6 bases). The CDR3 spans 17 residues. Per germline, CDR1 SNHLY and CDR2 FYNNEI. Trimming shortened V by 11 bases and J by 0 bases, and 25 bases separated the two germline ends. The CDR3 DNA reads TGTGCCTCTTGGAGGTACACAGGGTGGGGGCTGAACACTGAAGCTTTCTTT. Protein: CASWRYTGWGLNTEAFF.

The V and J genes are TRBV30 and TRBJ2-1; weak D call: TRBD2 (6 bases). CDR3 length: 14 residues. Per the germline V gene, CDR1 is GTSNPN and CDR2 is SVGIG (reference sequence). Deletions cut 5 bases from V and 10 bases from J, with 21 bases between. The CDR3, as DNA: TGTGCCTGGGGACCCGGAGGGGCCTATCGGGAGCAGTTCTTC. Residues: CAWGPGGAYREQFF.

In its sample, this clone was seen a few times. This rearrangement joins TRBV14 to TRBJ2-7; D is perhaps TRBD2 (6 bases). V was cut by 5 bases and J by 7 bases, with 15 bases left in between. The germline CDR1 and CDR2 sequences are SGHDN and FVKESK. The CDR3 extends over 13 amino acids. The CDR3 region has the DNA TGTGCCAGCAGCTCGTGGACCGCGGGGGAGCAGTACTTC. Translation: CASSSWTAGEQYF.

This clone was detected only a few times. This rearrangement joins TRBV5-1 to TRBJ2-3; D assignment may be TRBD1 or TRBD2 (6 bases each). The CDR3 extends over 16 amino acids. Trimming removed 0 bases from V and 0 bases from J, with 11 bases in between. Germline loops: CDR1 SGHRS, CDR2 YFSETQ. The CDR3 DNA follows: TGCGCCAGCAGCTTGGTGGGGGGCCAAAGCACAGATACGCAGTATTTT. Translating gives CASSLVGGQSTDTQYF.

The CDR3 nucleotides are TGTGCCAGCTCACCCAGGGGGCCTCCCATGAACACTGAAGCTTTCTTT. It encodes CASSPRGPPMNTEAFF. V gene TRBV18 combines with J gene TRBJ1-1; 8 nucleotides line up with TRBD1. V shed 3 bases and J 0 bases; nucleotides not matched to a gene: 6. Germline loops: CDR1 KGHSH, CDR2 LQKENI. This CDR3 has 16 residues. Full variable domain (remainder filled in from reference TRBV18 and TRBJ1-1): NAGVMQNPRHLVRRRGQEARLRCSPMKGHSHVYWYRQLPEEGLKFMVYLQKENIIDESGMPKERFSAEFPKEGPSILRIQQVVRGDSAAYFCASSPRGPPMNTEAFFGQGTRLTVV.

This clone appeared a few times. The V call is TRBV7-2, the J call TRBJ1-2; 7 bases agree with TRBD1. The germline gives CDR1 SGHTA, CDR2 FQGNSA. The CDR3 consists of 14 residues. Trimming removed 5 bases from V and 4 bases from J; junction bases left unmatched: 7. The CDR3 bases are TGTGCCAGCAGCACCTTTACAGGGGCCTATGGCTACACCTTC. Protein: CASSTFTGAYGYTF.

Only a few counts were recorded for this clone. Other DNA sequences in this sample translate to the same CDR3. The V and J genes are TRBV6-5 and TRBJ1-5, with D tentatively TRBD1 (5 bases). Germline-derived CDR1 and CDR2 are MNHEY and SVGAGI. The CDR3 extends over 14 amino acids. V was trimmed by 0 bases and J by 5 bases, leaving 8 bases between them. The CDR3 region has the DNA TGTGCCAGCAGTTACTCCGGCAGGGATCAGCCCCAGCATTTT. Residues: CASSYSGRDQPQHF.

The V gene is TRBV29-1, the J gene TRBJ2-7; D is perhaps TRBD1 (6 bases). Between the trimmed V and J ends, which lost 4 bases and 3 bases, there was a span of 13 bases. Germline values: CDR1 SQVTM, CDR2 ANQGSEA. The CDR3 consists of 13 residues. The CDR3 protein is CSVVQGSDYEQYF. The CDR3 DNA reads as TGCAGCGTTGTACAGGGAAGTGACTACGAGCAGTACTTC.

This clone has a handful of counts. The V and J genes are TRBV29-1 and TRBJ2-2, with TRBD1 as a possible D gene (6 bases). V lost 7 bases to trimming and J lost 1 base, with 10 bases between them. Per the germline V gene, CDR1 is SQVTM and CDR2 is ANQGSEA. The CDR3 loop spans 13 amino acids. The DNA for the CDR3 is TGCAGCGGAATCAGGGGGAACACCGGGGAGCTGTTTTTT. It translates to CSGIRGNTGELFF.

The genes are TRBV28 and TRBJ2-7; possibly TRBD1 for D (6 bases). CDR3 size: 14 residues. Germline CDR1 MDHEN, CDR2 SYDVKM. V was shortened by 4 bases and J by 6 bases, with 16 bases between the two germline ends. The CDR3 DNA follows: TGTGCCAGCAGTTATGGGGGCTCCCCCGGCGAGCAGTACTTC. It translates to CASSYGGSPGEQYF.

CDR3 sequence: CASSLGQTFYGYTF. For the CDR3, the DNA is TGTGCCAGCAGCCTGGGACAGACTTTCTATGGCTACACCTTC. The gene calls are TRBV7-2 and TRBJ1-2; TRBD1 agrees at 7 bases. Trimming removed 5 bases from V and 4 bases from J; junction bases left unmatched: 7. The germline V gene encodes CDR1 SGHTA and CDR2 FQGNSA. The CDR3 has 14 residues.

This clone has a handful of counts. This sequence joins TRBV4-1 and TRBJ2-1, with a weak D call TRBD1 (6 bases). There are 14 residues in the CDR3. The germline gives CDR1 MGHRA, CDR2 YSYEKL. Deletions cut 4 bases from V and 2 bases from J, with 9 bases between. CDR3 sequence: CASSRGGTYNEQFF. The CDR3 region has the DNA TGCGCCAGCAGCCGAGGGGGTACCTACAATGAGCAGTTCTTC.